These 3 T cell receptor beta chains share one sample of origin, sequenced in a study of cytomegalovirus exposure and HLA in healthy donors (dated by TCRdb to about 2017). The method behind the library was the immunoSEQ multiplex PCR assay. A mixture of 60 forward primers for TCR Vbeta segments and 13 reverse primers for TCR Jbeta segments was used in the multiplex PCR. In TCRdb, the immuneACCESS table is reduced to in-frame sequences with V and J assigned. These tables do not hold every clone; where another copy was compared, an unresolved V gene accounts for under half, and the others remain unexplained. Present in this sample are 150,000 to 200,000 clones, about three quarters of which were seen just once. In total, the top ten clones hold over 13% of the sample. The sequencing sample was made of PBMCs. All receptors derive from a man aged 45-65 years in good health and CMV-seropositive.

The chain joins TRBV28 to TRBJ2-2; TRBD1 is a possible D gene (6 bases). This CDR3 is 13 amino acids long. V was clipped by 2 bases and J by 5 bases, with 6 bases between them. CDR1 is MDHEN, CDR2 SYDVKM, per germline. DNA for the CDR3: TGTGCCAGCAGTTTAAGGGGGACCGGGGAGCTGTTTTTT. Its protein product is CASSLRGTGELFF.

The V gene is TRBV5-1, the J gene TRBJ2-5, with D perhaps matching TRBD1 (6 bases). The V end lost 0 bases, the J end lost 5 bases, and 20 bases lay between the germline ends. From germline, CDR1 is SGHRS and CDR2 YFSETQ. This CDR3 is 17 amino acids long. CDR3 nucleotide sequence: TGCGCCAGCAGCTTGGGGGGACGGCTGGGGGCTCAGGAGACCCAGTACTTC. Protein sequence: CASSLGGRLGAQETQYF. The whole variable domain, remainder taken from reference TRBV5-1 and TRBJ2-5, is KAGVTQTPRYLIKTRGQQVTLSCSPISGHRSVSWYQQTPGQGLQFLFEYFSETQRNKGNFPGRFSGRQFSNSRSEMNVSTLELGDSALYLCASSLGGRLGAQETQYFGPGTRLLVL.

In this sample, this clone turned up a few times. This chain uses TRBV6-5 with TRBJ2-7; maybe TRBD1 (5 bases). The CDR3 is 13 amino acids. The ends were cut back, 2 bases at V and 4 bases at J, with 9 bases in the middle. Germline loops: CDR1 MNHEY, CDR2 SVGAGI. The CDR3 DNA sequence: TGTGCCAGCAGTTACCGTGCAGGGTACGAGCAGTACTTC. Amino acid sequence: CASSYRAGYEQYF.